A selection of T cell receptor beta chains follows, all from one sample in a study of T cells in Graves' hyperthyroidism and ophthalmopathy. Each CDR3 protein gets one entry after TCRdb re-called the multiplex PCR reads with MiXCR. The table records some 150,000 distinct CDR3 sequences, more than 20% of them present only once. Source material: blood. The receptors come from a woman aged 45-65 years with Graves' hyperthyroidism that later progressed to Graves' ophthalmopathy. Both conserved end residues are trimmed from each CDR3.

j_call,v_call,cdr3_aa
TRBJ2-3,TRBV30,AWSDSRGAYTDTQY
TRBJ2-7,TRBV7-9,ASSSTTDQGRGLALPTDYEQY
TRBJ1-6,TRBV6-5,ASSSAGDNSPLH
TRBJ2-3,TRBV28,ASSLAGGRADTQY
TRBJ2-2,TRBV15,ATSSGGTGELF
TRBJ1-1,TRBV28,ASSLPGGGAF
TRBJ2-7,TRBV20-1,SAPGLELYEQY
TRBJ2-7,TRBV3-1,ASSLTGLPYEQY
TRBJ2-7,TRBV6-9,ASSSPSTGVTYEQY
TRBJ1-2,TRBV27,ASSGQGYGYT
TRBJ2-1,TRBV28,ASPPYRTGAYNEQF
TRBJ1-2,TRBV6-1,ASSPSTGRNYGYT
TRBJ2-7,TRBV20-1,SAARGGATSNHEQY
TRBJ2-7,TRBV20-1,SASRLAGIIYEQY